This entry concerns a single TCR beta chain. This record comes from a study of blood T cell repertoires in COVID-19. Turning to the study itself: Whether acute or convalescent, the COVID-19 samples came from the United States, Italy and Spain. The cDNA or gDNA used as material had been derived from T cells, B-cell-depleted T cells, or PBMCs.

The ends were cut back, 8 bases at V and 9 bases at J, with 8 bases in the middle. The CDR3 has 10 amino acids. CDR1 is MNHEY and CDR2 is SVGAGI in the germline V gene. How the authors handled the data: Amplification of reference gene primers provided the estimated nucleated cell counts. Some clones are missing from TCRdb's copy, which holds only in-frame ones; the method was immunoSEQ multiplex PCR. Clonal size and the V and J genes are those of that table, whereas D and trimming came from the DNA. The sample lists 140,000 or so clones; roughly 79% were seen once. The sequenced sample was peripheral blood. The V and J genes are TRBV6-5 and TRBJ2-1; D is ambiguous. The TCR sequence derives from a woman in her fifties or sixties with acute or convalescent COVID-19. Here the CDR3 reads CASGRGEQFF. The CDR3 DNA sequence: TGTGCCAGCGGTCGAGGTGAGCAGTTCTTC.